This TCR beta chain was sequenced for a study of CD4 T cells in relation to SARS-CoV-2 and coronaviruses. As concerns this clone: Its antigen is unknown.

Data came from immunoSEQ multiplex PCR; TCRdb stores just in-frame clones and leaves some out. In the table there are just over 15,000 clones, 75% to 85% of which are singletons. Findings of the study overall: Crossreactivity was assessed only for spike protein, not other viral proteins.

Unexposed donor CD4+ T cells date from about 2011-2018, before the COVID-19 pandemic. CD4+ T cells were isolated from the cells after 10 days of culture. Testing used SARS-CoV-2 S/N and four cold-coronavirus spikes on unexposed-donor CD4+ T cells, cells permitting. On days 3 and 7, cultures got half fresh IL-2 medium. Sequenced material: CD4+ T cells from PBMCs, cultured in vitro. The clonotype comes from a human donor in good health.

The CDR3 here is CASSSETNTDTQYF. The DNA for the CDR3 is TGTGCCAGCAGTTCAGAGACTAACACAGATACGCAGTATTTT. The rearrangement uses TRBV6-6 and TRBJ2-3, with D maybe TRBD2 (5 bases). Trimming stripped 4 bases from V and 2 bases from J, with 10 bases between. The CDR3 is made up of 14 amino acids. From germline, CDR1 is MNHNY and CDR2 SVGAGI (reference sequence).